Reported below is one T cell receptor (beta chain). The junction shows a germline mismatch at one end, possibly a read error. This CDR3 is 14 amino acids long. This entry comes from a study of tumor-infiltrating lymphocytes in primary liver carcinoma. The tissue used was unsorted bulk material of 20-30 mg. RNA and DNA were co-extracted from it with the AllPrep DNA/RNA mini kit. The authors made TCR beta cDNA from 500 to 600 ng total RNA with a constant-region primer. Libraries of TCR beta came from three nested multiplex PCR rounds with slightly modified ARM-PCR. PCR rounds one and two used TRBV1-TRBV30 forward primers with a C-beta reverse primer for roughly 10 cycles each. TCRdb reprocessed the multiplex PCR reads with MiXCR, giving one entry per CDR3 protein. Here the sample spans around 78,000 distinct CDR3 sequences, about two thirds being singletons.

This clonotype was sampled from a woman aged 60-75 years with primary liver carcinoma and hepatitis B virus infection. The specimen was liver tumor tissue from sampling region 4. As to subset: tumor region T4, right-lateral pole. The genes are TRBV12-3 or TRBV12-4 and TRBJ2-7; tentative D call: TRBD1 (5 bases). The CDR3 sequence is CAGSQDNRGAEQYF. CDR3 coding DNA: TGTGCCGGCAGCCAAGACAATCGTGGGGCCGAGCAGTATTTC.